These 30 T cell receptor beta chains share one sample of origin, sequenced in a study of T cells in Graves' hyperthyroidism and ophthalmopathy. Amplified TCR beta CDR3 regions derived from RNA transcripts. RT-PCR in the first round (using the HTBI primer set) targeted the TCR CDR3. TCRdb passed the multiplex PCR reads through MiXCR, listing each CDR3 protein once. The table has under 350,000 distinct CDR3 sequences, around a fifth seen once. Material for sequencing was blood. Receptors were obtained from a woman between 50 and 59 years old with Graves' hyperthyroidism.

This clonotype was seen repeatedly, ten times or more. The J gene is TRBJ1-1, the V gene TRBV28, with 10 bases aligning to TRBD1. Losses at the gene ends were 6 bases for V and 6 bases for J; bases not matched to a gene: 4. The CDR3 runs 13 residues. Germline V lookup: CDR1 MDHEN, CDR2 SYDVKM. The CDR3 spells CASRLTGGAEAFF. The CDR3 DNA is TGTGCCAGCAGGTTGACAGGGGGCGCTGAAGCTTTCTTT.

This clonotype came up many times. This sequence joins TRBV9 and TRBJ1-2, with TRBD1 matching 7 bases. Germline assignment: CDR1 SGDLS and CDR2 YYNGEE. V gave up 6 bases and J gave up 6 bases; unmatched junction bases: 14. This CDR3 comprises 15 residues. The CDR3 region is CASTPSTQGLNGYTF. CDR3 in DNA: TGTGCCAGCACCCCCAGCACACAGGGGTTGAATGGCTACACCTTC.

Many counts were recorded for this clonotype. CDR3 amino acids: CASSLPGGYEQYF. The CDR3, as DNA: TGTGCCAGCTCGCTTCCGGGAGGCTACGAGCAGTACTTC. J is TRBJ2-7 and V is TRBV18; TRBD2 matches 7 bases. J was trimmed by 3 bases and V by 6 bases; bases with no gene match: 5. In germline, CDR1 is KGHSH, CDR2 LQKENI. There are 13 residues in the CDR3. Drawing the rest from reference TRBV18 and TRBJ2-7, the complete variable domain is NAGVMQNPRHLVRRRGQEARLRCSPMKGHSHVYWYRQLPEEGLKFMVYLQKENIIDESGMPKERFSAEFPKEGPSILRIQQVVRGDSAAYFCASSLPGGYEQYFGPGTRLTVT.

The rearrangement joins TRBV12-3 or TRBV12-4 to TRBJ1-3; 9 bases align to TRBD1. V lost 6 bases to trimming and J lost 3 bases; unmatched junction nucleotides: 3. This CDR3 spans 14 amino acids. The CDR3 coding sequence is TGTGCCAGCAGCGACAGGGGGGGTGGAAACACCATATATTTT. Protein: CASSDRGGGNTIYF.

This clonotype was seen only a few times. The chain joins TRBV2 to TRBJ1-1, with D unresolved. The CDR3 is 12 residues long. Germline values: CDR1 SNHLY, CDR2 FYNNEI. Trimming took 11 bases from V and 1 from J, leaving 11 bases between them. As DNA, the CDR3 is TGTGCCGGAGCAGAGCAGAACACTGAAGCTTTCTTT. It yields the protein CAGAEQNTEAFF.

This clonotype was detected a few times. The chain employs TRBV11-2 and TRBJ1-5, with TRBD1 matching 9 bases. The CDR3 runs 15 residues. J gave up 4 bases and V 5 bases, and 6 bases lay outside the gene matches. Germline V CDR1 and CDR2: SGHAT, FQNNGV. The CDR3 nucleotides read TGTGCCAGCAGCCCTACAGGGGGCGAAAATCAGCCCCAGCATTTT. Its protein is CASSPTGGENQPQHF.

Only a few counts were recorded for this clonotype. The chain has TRBV28 and TRBJ1-2, with 8 bases that match TRBD1. The germline V gene encodes CDR1 MDHEN and CDR2 SYDVKM. Trimming took 7 bases from V and 0 from J; bases not matched to a gene: 4. The CDR3 length is 14 residues. CDR3 sequence reads: CASKGQAPNYGYTF. CDR3 sequence (DNA): TGTGCCAGCAAGGGACAGGCCCCTAACTATGGCTACACCTTC.

This clonotype was observed many times. The chain joins TRBV11-2 to TRBJ2-7; 12 nucleotides align to TRBD2. The length of the CDR3 is 17 residues. V shed 2 bases, J shed 1 base, and the junction held 6 bases outside the gene matches. Germline V gene lookup returns CDR1 SGHAT and CDR2 FQNNGV. CDR3 sequence (DNA): TGTGCCAGCAGCTTACGGCTAGCGGGGGGGATTTCCTACGAGCAGTACTTC. The encoded protein is CASSLRLAGGISYEQYF. The full variable domain, completed using reference TRBV11-2 and TRBJ2-7, is EAGVAQSPRYKIIEKRQSVAFWCNPISGHATLYWYQQILGQGPKLLIQFQNNGVVDDSQLPKDRFSAERLKGVDSTLKIQPAKLEDSAVYLCASSLRLAGGISYEQYFGPGTRLTVT.

This clonotype was counted at least ten times. V and J are TRBV27 and TRBJ2-1; weak D call: TRBD2 (6 bases). The germline V gene has CDR1 MNHEY and CDR2 SMNVEV (reference sequence). V was pared by 4 bases and J by 8 bases, with 21 bases between. This CDR3 is built from 16 residues. In nucleotides, the CDR3 is TGTGCCAGCAGTTCTATAGCGGTGGGGGTTAGGGATGAGCAGTTCTTC. Its protein is CASSSIAVGVRDEQFF.

In its sample, this clonotype was seen many times. The rearrangement links TRBV6-1 to TRBJ1-5; D unclear. The CDR3 contains 14 residues. Deletions cut 5 bases from V and 6 bases from J, with 14 bases between. Germline V gene sequence: CDR1 MNHNS, CDR2 SASEGT. The CDR3: CASSSGSTIQPQHF. The DNA for the CDR3 is TGTGCCAGCAGTTCTGGCAGCACTATTCAGCCCCAGCATTTT.

This clonotype was recorded many times. V is TRBV27 and J is TRBJ2-7, with TRBD2 matching 15 bases. The junction had 4 bases not matched to a gene; V was cut back by 3 bases and J by 4 bases. This CDR3 has 16 residues. Per the germline V gene, CDR1 is MNHEY and CDR2 is SMNVEV (reference sequence). CDR3 in DNA: TGTGCCAGCAGTTTGGGACTAGCGGGGGGCCATTACGAGCAGTACTTC. It specifies CASSLGLAGGHYEQYF.

The chain is built from TRBV7-2 and TRBJ2-7; 9 nucleotides agree with TRBD1. The CDR3 is 15 amino acids. Per the germline V gene, CDR1 is SGHTA and CDR2 is FQGNSA. J lost 4 bases, V lost 6 bases, and 10 bases had no gene match. CDR3 loop: CASSRARDRVYEQYF. In DNA, the CDR3 is TGTGCCAGCAGTCGAGCGCGGGACAGGGTGTACGAGCAGTACTTC.

In the case of this clonotype: A single base separates this from a much larger clone, so it may be a read error. This CDR3 fails to terminate in the conserved phenylalanine or tryptophan, so it likely reflects a read error. The chain uses TRBV20-1 and TRBJ1-2, with a weak D call TRBD1 (6 bases). Germline V gene sequence: CDR1 DFQATT, CDR2 SNEGSKA (reference sequence). There are 15 residues in the CDR3. The V gene lost 5 bases and the J gene lost 0 bases, with 16 bases spanning the gap. The CDR3, as DNA: TGCAGTGCTGAACGACCGGACAGAGCTAACTATGGCTACACCCTC. It codes for CSAERPDRANYGYTL.

This CDR3 reads CASSLGIGYPSTDTQYF. CDR3 nucleotide sequence: TGTGCCAGCAGCTTAGGAATAGGCTATCCGAGCACAGATACGCAGTATTTT. The chain uses TRBV7-2 and TRBJ2-3; no definite D call. CDR3 length: 17 residues. The germline V gene has CDR1 SGHTA and CDR2 FQGNSA. V lost 1 base and J lost 0, with 14 bases in between.

As concerns this clonotype: A single base separates this from a much larger clone, so it may be a read error. The rearrangement links TRBV3-1 to TRBJ2-5; 7 positions match TRBD1. The J segment lost 5 bases and the V segment lost 7 bases, leaving 10 bases of the junction unmatched. The CDR3 is 14 residues long. Germline V gene lookup returns CDR1 LGHDT and CDR2 YNNKEL (reference sequence). This chain's CDR3 is CASTLTGSMETQYF. DNA for the CDR3: TGTGCCAGCACCCTGACAGGGTCGATGGAGACCCAGTACTTC.

This clonotype was picked up many times. The chain combines TRBV12-3 or TRBV12-4 with TRBJ2-3; tentative D call: TRBD1 (5 bases). Trimming removed 6 bases from V and 4 bases from J, with 14 bases in between. The CDR3 extends over 14 amino acids. This CDR3 is CASSRAPDPDTQYF. In DNA form, the CDR3 reads TGTGCCAGCAGCAGGGCCCCGGATCCAGATACGCAGTATTTT.

J is TRBJ1-5 and V is TRBV30, with no clear D. V was pared by 0 bases and J by 1 base, with 4 bases between. This CDR3 spans 13 amino acids. From germline, CDR1 is GTSNPN and CDR2 SVGIG (reference sequence). CDR3 residues: CAWSVASNQPQHF. CDR3 DNA sequence: TGTGCCTGGAGTGTGGCAAGCAATCAGCCCCAGCATTTT.

This clonotype was recorded at least ten times. The V and J genes are TRBV20-1 and TRBJ2-1, with 9 bases fitting TRBD1. CDR1 DFQATT and CDR2 SNEGSKA come from the germline V gene (reference sequence). The CDR3 covers 17 residues. V dropped 5 bases and J dropped 0; count of bases not matched to a gene: 11. The DNA of the CDR3 is TGCAGTGCTGGAGGTGGGGACAGGGCGAGCTCCTACAATGAGCAGTTCTTC. Protein product: CSAGGGDRASSYNEQFF.

This clonotype was seen at least ten times. This rearrangement joins TRBV11-1 to TRBJ2-2; the D gene is possibly TRBD1 (6 bases). The V end lost 6 bases, the J end lost 4 bases, and 18 bases lay between the germline ends. The CDR3 is 16 residues long. CDR1 is SGHAT and CDR2 is FQDESV in the germline V gene (reference sequence). CDR3 nucleotide sequence: TGTGCCAGCAGTCTCGGGACACGGGCCCCCACCGGGGAGCTGTTTTTT. Translating gives CASSLGTRAPTGELFF.

This clonotype has only a few counts. This chain joins TRBV7-9 and TRBJ1-5, with 8 bases identical to TRBD1. The germline V gene encodes CDR1 SEHNR and CDR2 FQNEAQ (reference sequence). V shed 5 bases and J 4 bases; nucleotides not matched to a gene: 7. The CDR3 totals 15 residues. The CDR3 loop is CASSQWTGQNQPQHF. In DNA form, the CDR3 reads TGTGCCAGCAGCCAATGGACAGGGCAAAATCAGCCCCAGCATTTT. Based on the CDR3 plus reference TRBV7-9 and TRBJ1-5, the full variable domain is DTGVSQNPRHKITKRGQNVTFRCDPISEHNRLYWYRQTLGQGPEFLTYFQNEAQLEKSRLLSDRFSAERPKGSFSTLEIQRTEQGDSAMYLCASSQWTGQNQPQHFGDGTRLSIL.

This clonotype has ten or more counts. The CDR3 loop is CASSRDRGLGGRLTGELFF. CDR3 nucleotides: TGTGCCAGCAGCCGAGACAGGGGGCTAGGGGGGAGGCTTACCGGGGAGCTGTTTTTT. The chain couples TRBV12-3 or TRBV12-4 to TRBJ2-2, with 10 bases that match TRBD1. This CDR3 has 19 amino acids. V lost 6 bases, J lost 5 bases, and 18 bases stayed unmatched.

The sample holds many counts of this clonotype. The chain employs TRBV5-1 and TRBJ2-3; D may match TRBD1 or TRBD2 (5 bases each). Germline V lookup: CDR1 SGHRS, CDR2 YFSETQ. The CDR3 spans 13 residues. Trimming cost V 6 bases and J 0 bases, with 8 bases left between them. The CDR3 loop reads CASTRGSTDTQYF. CDR3 sequence (DNA): TGCGCCAGCACGAGGGGTAGCACAGATACGCAGTATTTT.

The J gene is TRBJ2-7, the V gene TRBV9, with 10 bases aligning to TRBD2. Germline V gene lookup returns CDR1 SGDLS and CDR2 YYNGEE. V lost 0 bases, J lost 5 bases, and 5 bases stayed unmatched. The CDR3 is 15 amino acids. In DNA, the CDR3 is TGTGCCAGCAGCGTAGGTCTAGCGGGAGTAGACGAGCAGTACTTC. Translated, it gives CASSVGLAGVDEQYF.

The chain joins TRBV9 to TRBJ1-3; D perhaps matches TRBD1 (5 bases). CDR3 length equals 18 residues. In germline, CDR1 is SGDLS, CDR2 YYNGEE. V gave up 0 bases and J gave up 0 bases, with 16 bases separating them. In DNA form, the CDR3 reads TGTGCCAGCAGCGTAGTAGGGGCGGCTGGGTCCTCTGGAAACACCATATATTTT. As protein: CASSVVGAAGSSGNTIYF.

Written as DNA, the CDR3 is TGTGCCAGCAGCTTTTACAGGGCCGGGGTGAAAGAGACCCAGTACTTC. Translation: CASSFYRAGVKETQYF. The chain couples TRBV7-9 to TRBJ2-5; weak D call: TRBD1 (6 bases). The germline V gene has CDR1 SEHNR and CDR2 FQNEAQ (reference sequence). The CDR3 covers 16 residues. V was shortened by 3 bases and J by 3 bases, with 17 bases between the two germline ends.

This clonotype was seen repeatedly, ten times or more. V usage is TRBV28 and J usage is TRBJ2-7; tentatively, D is TRBD1 or TRBD2 (5 bases each). Germline V gene sequence: CDR1 MDHEN, CDR2 SYDVKM. There are 16 residues in the CDR3. Trimming stripped 5 bases from V and 1 base from J, with 18 bases between. The CDR3 reads CASSARGRAGSYEQYF. The CDR3 nucleotides are TGTGCCAGCAGTGCACGAGGCAGGGCGGGTTCCTACGAGCAGTACTTC.

This clonotype showed up many times. V is TRBV11-1 and J is TRBJ2-5; TRBD2 might be the D (5 bases). This CDR3 contains 14 residues. The germline V and J ends were trimmed by 2 bases and 2 bases, with 9 bases remaining between them. Looked up from germline, CDR1 is SGHAT and CDR2 is FQDESV (reference sequence). The CDR3 is CASSLSGGQETQYF. The DNA for the CDR3 is TGTGCCAGCAGCTTAAGTGGAGGTCAAGAGACCCAGTACTTC.

This clonotype showed up many times. V gene TRBV4-1 combines with J gene TRBJ1-5; no definite D call. The CDR3 consists of 13 residues. The V end was cut by 1 base, the J end by 7 bases, with 8 bases between. CDR1 and CDR2 (germline): MGHRA, YSYEKL. This CDR3 is CASSQVREQPQHF. CDR3 bases: TGCGCCAGCAGCCAAGTTCGAGAACAGCCCCAGCATTTT.

This clonotype was observed a few times. The chain joins TRBV19 to TRBJ2-6; no definite D call. This CDR3 comprises 17 residues. V was trimmed by 5 bases and J by 4 bases, leaving 18 bases between them. The germline V gene encodes CDR1 LNHDA and CDR2 SQIVND (reference sequence). The CDR3 DNA reads TGTGCCAGTAGTGCCCGAAGTGAAGGGCTGGGGGCCAACGTCCTGACTTTC. Its translation is CASSARSEGLGANVLTF.

This clonotype was counted many times. The CDR3 region has the DNA TGTGCCAGCAGCTTATCGGAGGCCTACGAGCAGTACTTC. Its protein product is CASSLSEAYEQYF. The chain uses TRBV7-8 and TRBJ2-7; D possibly corresponds to TRBD2 (5 bases). Germline CDR1 SGHVS, CDR2 FQNEAQ. Between the trimmed V and J ends, which lost 2 bases and 2 bases, there was a span of 7 bases. This CDR3 has 13 residues.